These 2 T cell receptor beta chains were all obtained from the same sample, sequenced in a study of T cell repertoires in cytomegalovirus infection. TCRdb reprocessed the reads with MiXCR, giving one entry per CDR3 protein. Of under 200,000 distinct CDR3 sequences listed, 8% to 10% are singletons. The sequenced material came from PBMCs. These TCRs come from a human donor in good health (CMV status not recorded). Some clones in this sample may be carry-over from other donors' samples.

This clonotype turned up a few times. V and J are TRBV6-6 and TRBJ2-7; D call uncertain. The CDR3 has 13 amino acids. Germline V gives CDR1 MNHNY, CDR2 SVGAGI (reference sequence). V was cut by 2 bases and J by 2 bases, with 7 bases left in between. CDR3 sequence: CASSYPTAYEQYF. For the CDR3, the DNA is TGTGCCAGCAGTTACCCGACCGCCTACGAGCAGTACTTC.

V usage is TRBV6-4 and J usage is TRBJ2-1; 12 bases agree with TRBD2. The length of the CDR3 is 15 residues. In germline, CDR1 is MRHNA, CDR2 SNTAGT. Trimming removed 6 bases from V and 3 bases from J; junction bases left unmatched: 3. The chain's CDR3 is CASRRTSGDYNEQFF. DNA of the CDR3: TGTGCCAGCAGAAGGACTAGCGGGGACTACAATGAGCAGTTCTTC.